This record covers a single TCR beta chain. Its matching antigen is unknown. This entry comes from a study of T-cell memory formation after mild COVID-19. Constant-segment primers served in 5'RACE that generated TCR alpha and TCR beta cDNA libraries bearing sample barcodes and UMIs. MiXCR, run by TCRdb on the 5' RACE reads, gives a single entry per CDR3 protein. The sample consists of around 390,000 distinct CDR3 sequences, about a sixth of them appearing once. Germline V gives CDR1 LGHNA, CDR2 YSLEER. The CDR3 has 14 residues. Trimming stripped 3 bases from V and 7 bases from J, with 12 bases between. Study-wide findings and caveats: Some responding clones appeared in pre-infection memory, suggesting cross-reactive memory joined. Later expanders leaned CD4+, whereas day 15 to 85 contracting clones were balanced CD4/CD8. Contracting clones localized mainly to CM and EM when CD4+ and mainly to EMRA when CD8+.

The TCR originated in a man between 18 and 35 years old who had mild COVID-19 (a few samples of this study predate the infection). Cell type and time point are not known. This chain uses TRBV4-3 with TRBJ1-4; no definite D call. The sequencing input was PBMCs or a T cell subset sorted from them (not recorded which). The CDR3 sequence: CASSQGPFGEKLFF. Here the CDR3 DNA reads TGCGCCAGCAGCCAGGGTCCTTTCGGTGAAAAACTGTTTTTT.